This note documents a single T cell receptor beta chain sequence. This sample stems from a study of blood T cell repertoires in COVID-19. Study overall: Collection of acute and convalescent COVID-19 samples took place in the United States, Italy and Spain. T cells, B-cell-depleted T cells, or PBMCs provided the cDNA or gDNA that served as material.

V was pared by 1 base and J by 8 bases, with 16 bases between. CDR1 and CDR2 (germline): SGHRS, YFSETQ. This CDR3 spans 16 amino acids. Under the authors' procedure: Amplification from reference gene primers served as the basis for estimated nucleated cell counts. Libraries were prepared by immunoSEQ multiplex PCR; TCRdb keeps only in-frame clonotypes and omits some of them. The DNA gave D and trimming, while V, J and clone size come from that table. The table has over 200,000 clones, around 83% seen once. Sequencing used peripheral blood. This rearrangement joins TRBV5-1 to TRBJ1-6; the D is unclear. The sequence was collected from a man aged 35 to 55 with active or convalescent COVID-19. The CDR3 coding sequence is TGCGCCAGCAGCTTGAAACACCAGAGGGTGGATTCACCCCTCCACTTT. It codes for CASSLKHQRVDSPLHF.